The 5 T cell receptor beta chains below all came from one sample that was sequenced in a study of blood T cell repertoires in COVID-19. Produced via immunoSEQ multiplex PCR; TCRdb's table is partial and in-frame only. The repertoire holds around 400,000 clones, with approximately 87% as singletons. Source material: peripheral blood. These receptors all stem from a woman aged 55-70 years with COVID-19, enrolled during active disease.

The J gene is TRBJ2-7, the V gene TRBV6-2 or TRBV6-3; tentative D call: TRBD2 (6 bases). Trimming shortened V by 7 bases and J by 4 bases, and 17 bases separated the two germline ends. Looked up from germline, CDR1 is MNHEY and CDR2 is SVGEGT. There are 14 residues in the CDR3. CDR3 DNA: TGTGCCAGCACCCCGACGGCGGGGATTTACGAGCAGTACTTC. Translation: CASTPTAGIYEQYF.

The CDR3 here is CASIHGVHSNQPQHF. Written as DNA, the CDR3 is TGTGCCAGCATCCACGGGGTTCATAGCAATCAGCCCCAGCATTTT. V is TRBV28 and J is TRBJ1-5; no clear D gene. The germline V gene encodes CDR1 MDHEN and CDR2 SYDVKM. The CDR3 length is 15 residues. The germline V and J ends were trimmed by 7 bases and 0 bases, with 13 bases remaining between them.

This chain connects TRBV7-2 to TRBJ2-3; D might be TRBD2 (5 bases). CDR1 and CDR2 (germline): SGHTA, FQGNSA. V lost 4 bases and J lost 6, with 8 bases in between. CDR3 length equals 12 residues. The CDR3 nucleotides are TGTGCCAGCAGCTCTAGCTGGGATACGCAGTATTTT. Translated: CASSSSWDTQYF. The full variable domain, rest sourced from reference TRBV7-2 and TRBJ2-3, is GAGVSQSPSNKVTEKGKDVELRCDPISGHTALYWYRQSLGQGLEFLIYFQGNSAPDKSGLPSDRFSAERTGGSVSTLTIQRTQQEDSAVYLCASSSSWDTQYFGPGTRLTVL.

This rearrangement joins TRBV6-5 to TRBJ2-2, with 9 bases lining up with TRBD1. Germline lookup yields CDR1 MNHEY and CDR2 SVGAGI. The length of the CDR3 is 14 residues. The ends lost 7 bases at V and 2 bases at J; junction bases unmatched: 2. The CDR3 sequence is CASKGQGNTGELFF. CDR3 DNA sequence: TGTGCCAGCAAGGGACAGGGTAACACCGGGGAGCTGTTTTTT.

The J gene is TRBJ1-2, the V gene TRBV2; D might be TRBD1 (6 bases). The CDR3 has 16 amino acids. Trimming took off 2 bases at V and 5 bases at J, with 18 bases between the two ends. Germline V gene data show CDR1 as SNHLY and CDR2 as FYNNEI. The CDR3: CASSEPRSGRGYGYTF. CDR3 DNA: TGTGCCAGCAGTGAACCCAGGTCCGGAAGGGGGTATGGCTACACCTTC.